These 17 T cell receptor beta chains originate from one sample sequenced in a study of cytomegalovirus exposure and HLA in healthy donors. This PCR relied on a set of 60 Vbeta primers and 13 Jbeta primers. Clones were sequenced by immunoSEQ multiplex PCR, and TCRdb holds only the in-frame ones, with some missing. The table has roughly 65,000 clones, 80% seen once. Sequencing input: PBMCs. The origin of the receptors is a woman aged 25 to 39 in good health and CMV-seronegative.

The chain joins TRBV30 to TRBJ1-5; D remains unclear. Germline values: CDR1 GTSNPN, CDR2 SVGIG (reference sequence). This CDR3 is 13 amino acids long. The V and J ends lost 1 base and 3 bases respectively, with 7 bases between them. The CDR3: CAWSERYNQPQHF. In nucleotides, the CDR3 is TGTGCCTGGAGTGAACGGTACAATCAGCCCCAGCATTTT.

This chain links TRBV6-5 with TRBJ2-1; 9 bases are shared with TRBD1. V was pared by 5 bases and J by 6 bases, with 5 bases of the junction left unmatched. This CDR3 comprises 14 residues. From germline, CDR1 is MNHEY and CDR2 SVGAGI. CDR3 DNA: TGTGCCAGCAGTCTTAGACAGGGGGTCAATGAGCAGTTCTTC. Translated, it gives CASSLRQGVNEQFF.

This chain links TRBV6-1 with TRBJ2-3; TRBD2 agrees at 10 bases. The junction had 7 bases not matched to a gene; V was cut back by 2 bases and J by 2 bases. Germline assignment: CDR1 MNHNS and CDR2 SASEGT. This CDR3 spans 17 amino acids. CDR3 coding DNA: TGTGCCAGCAGTGAATATTTGACTAGCGGGCACACAGATACGCAGTATTTT. This translates into CASSEYLTSGHTDTQYF.

The V gene is TRBV7-2, the J gene TRBJ1-5, with TRBD1 matching over 10 bases. The CDR3 extends over 16 amino acids. The ends lost 2 bases at V and 4 bases at J; junction bases unmatched: 5. Germline V gene sequence: CDR1 SGHTA, CDR2 FQGNSA. As DNA, the CDR3 is TGTGCCAGCAGCTTACGGGACAGGGGATATAATCAGCCCCAGCATTTT. Protein product: CASSLRDRGYNQPQHF. Based on the CDR3 plus reference TRBV7-2 and TRBJ1-5, the full variable domain is GAGVSQSPSNKVTEKGKDVELRCDPISGHTALYWYRQSLGQGLEFLIYFQGNSAPDKSGLPSDRFSAERTGGSVSTLTIQRTQQEDSAVYLCASSLRDRGYNQPQHFGDGTRLSIL.

CDR3 loop: CASSPRTGTYEQYF. As DNA, the CDR3 is TGTGCCAGCAGCCCTCGGACTGGGACCTACGAGCAGTACTTC. The rearrangement uses TRBV9 and TRBJ2-7; possible D gene TRBD2, 5 bases. The germline V gene encodes CDR1 SGDLS and CDR2 YYNGEE. Between the trimmed V and J ends, which lost 4 bases and 2 bases, there was a span of 13 bases. The CDR3 consists of 14 residues.

The chain has TRBV25-1 and TRBJ1-5, with TRBD1 as a possible D gene (5 bases). CDR1 MGHDK and CDR2 SYGVNS come from the germline V gene. V shed 4 bases and J shed 5 bases, with 12 bases lying between them. The CDR3 has 14 residues. CDR3 sequence reads: CASSGGGSYQPQHF. The CDR3 nucleotides read TGTGCCAGCAGTGGGGGGGGGTCCTATCAGCCCCAGCATTTT.

This chain links TRBV5-1 with TRBJ2-1, with 10 bases lining up with TRBD2. Per the germline V gene, CDR1 is SGHRS and CDR2 is YFSETQ. The CDR3 runs 16 residues. V dropped 0 bases and J dropped 4; count of bases not matched to a gene: 4. In DNA, the CDR3 is TGCGCCAGCAGCTTGGAAGCGGGAGGGCCATACAATGAGCAGTTCTTC. This gives the protein CASSLEAGGPYNEQFF.

The chain has TRBV4-1 and TRBJ1-6, with 10 bases identical to TRBD1. The V segment lost 0 bases and the J segment 10 bases; nucleotides outside the gene matches: 6. Germline CDR1 MGHRA, CDR2 YSYEKL. This CDR3 is built from 16 residues. CDR3 sequence reads: CASSQDSGQGKSPLHF. CDR3 sequence (DNA): TGCGCCAGCAGCCAAGACTCGGGACAGGGGAAATCACCCCTCCACTTT.

The J gene is TRBJ2-3, the V gene TRBV7-8, with 8 bases lining up with TRBD2. After removal of 5 bases from V and 6 bases from J, the junction contained 10 bases not matched to a gene. CDR1 and CDR2 (germline): SGHVS, FQNEAQ. CDR3 length equals 15 residues. The CDR3 is CASSPVSGEMDTQYF. For the CDR3, the DNA is TGTGCCAGCAGCCCCGTTAGCGGGGAGATGGATACGCAGTATTTT.

The chain links TRBV29-1 to TRBJ1-2; D is perhaps TRBD1 (6 bases). The length of the CDR3 is 11 residues. Germline CDR1 and CDR2: SQVTM and ANQGSEA. V shed 3 bases and J shed 6 bases, with 8 bases lying between them. This chain's CDR3 is CSVDQGNGYTF. CDR3 sequence (DNA): TGCAGCGTTGATCAGGGGAATGGCTACACCTTC.

This clone occurred once. V usage is TRBV7-2 and J usage is TRBJ1-1, with a weak D call TRBD1 (6 bases). V was clipped by 5 bases and J by 3 bases, with 19 bases between them. CDR3 size: 16 residues. Germline CDR1 reads SGHTA; CDR2 reads FQGNSA. CDR3 nucleotides: TGTGCCAGCAGCCCCCCCACAGGGCGCCCGGACACTGAAGCTTTCTTT. It specifies CASSPPTGRPDTEAFF.

This chain connects TRBV10-3 to TRBJ2-3; a weak D match, TRBD2 (5 bases). The germline V gene encodes CDR1 ENHRY and CDR2 SYGVKD. The ends were cut back, 2 bases at V and 2 bases at J, with 5 bases in the middle. This CDR3 has 13 amino acids. The CDR3 DNA reads as TGTGCCATCAGTGAGCGGGACACAGATACGCAGTATTTT. This encodes CAISERDTDTQYF.

This clone has more than one count but fewer than ten. The gene calls are TRBV10-2 and TRBJ2-5, with a possible D match to TRBD2 (5 bases). The V end was cut by 7 bases, the J end by 1 base, with 13 bases between. The CDR3 is made up of 14 amino acids. Germline V CDR1 and CDR2: WSHSY, SAAADI. The DNA for the CDR3 is TGCGCCAGCATCAGCGGAGCGAGCCAAGAGACCCAGTACTTC. Translated: CASISGASQETQYF.

This chain links TRBV5-4 with TRBJ2-3; D gene uncertain. The CDR3 contains 17 residues. The germline CDR1 and CDR2 sequences are SGHNT and YYREEE (reference sequence). V dropped 0 bases and J dropped 2 bases, with 16 bases sitting between them. The CDR3 loop reads CASSLGVGSPPTDTQYF. The CDR3 DNA reads TGTGCCAGCAGCTTGGGTGTGGGTAGCCCGCCCACAGATACGCAGTATTTT.

The chain is built from TRBV30 and TRBJ2-7; TRBD1 agrees at 11 bases. Unmatched junction bases numbered 11, after V lost 7 bases and J lost 9 bases. This CDR3 spans 13 amino acids. CDR1 GTSNPN and CDR2 SVGIG come from the germline V gene (reference sequence). The CDR3 DNA follows: TGTGCCTTGGGACAGGGGGATCTTAGTGGGCAGTACTTC. Protein product: CALGQGDLSGQYF.

V usage is TRBV6-5 and J usage is TRBJ1-2; D uncertain. Looked up from germline, CDR1 is MNHEY and CDR2 is SVGAGI. CDR3 length: 13 amino acids. The V end lost 2 bases, the J end lost 7 bases, and 11 bases lay between the germline ends. This CDR3 is CASSYGSGSGYTF. As DNA, the CDR3 is TGTGCCAGCAGTTACGGTTCCGGGTCTGGCTACACCTTC.

The J gene is TRBJ1-3, the V gene TRBV30; maybe TRBD1 (5 bases). CDR1 is GTSNPN and CDR2 is SVGIG in the germline V gene (reference sequence). The CDR3 has 13 amino acids. V lost 2 bases and J 6 bases, leaving 11 bases between the germline ends. The CDR3 is CAWSTTVLNTIYF. CDR3 coding DNA: TGTGCCTGGAGTACGACAGTTCTAAACACCATATATTTT.